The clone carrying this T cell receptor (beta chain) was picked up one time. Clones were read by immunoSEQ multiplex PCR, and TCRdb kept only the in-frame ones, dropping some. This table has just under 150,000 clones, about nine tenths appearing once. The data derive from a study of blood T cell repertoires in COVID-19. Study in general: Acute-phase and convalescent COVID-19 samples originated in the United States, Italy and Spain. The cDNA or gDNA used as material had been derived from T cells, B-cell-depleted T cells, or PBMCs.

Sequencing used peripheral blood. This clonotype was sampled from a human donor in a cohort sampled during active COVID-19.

DNA for the CDR3: TGCGCCAGCAGCTACATCGGGACCTACGAGCAGTACTTC. It is translated as CASSYIGTYEQYF. The V call is TRBV5-1, the J call TRBJ2-7; a possible D gene is TRBD2 (5 bases). Germline assignment: CDR1 SGHRS and CDR2 YFSETQ. CDR3 length: 13 residues. Trimming left V 3 bases short and J 2 bases short, with 9 bases between.